This T cell receptor beta chain stems from a study of blood T cells in healthy people across ages. This clonotype was recorded at least ten times. Germline is not matched at one junction end, which may reflect a read error. The V gene's germline CDR1 is SQVTM and CDR2 ANQGSEA. The CDR3 totals 12 residues. The authors ran a second PCR of roughly 6 to 12 cycles using a sample-barcoded 5' primer and a J-beta primer mix. TCRdb used MiXCR to reprocess the 5' RACE reads, holding one entry per CDR3 protein. The data hold approximately 800,000 distinct CDR3 sequences, with around 45% observed a single time. The source is a man of 80 years or more in good health. The specimen sequenced was blood. This rearrangement joins TRBV29-1 to TRBJ2-1; 9 positions agree with TRBD2. CDR3 in amino acids: CSVEGQRGAKFF. The CDR3 DNA reads TGCAGCGTCGAAGGTCAGCGGGGGGCGAAGTTCTTC.